This record looks at one T cell receptor beta chain sequence and its context. The antigen is not known. The data were obtained in a study of graft-versus-host responses after intestinal transplantation. The table came from immunoSEQ multiplex PCR; TCRdb's copy has only in-frame clones and leaves some out. This repertoire shows around 88,000 clones, around 93% found once; its top ten account for 7% to 8.5%. The V end was cut by 0 bases, the J end by 0 bases, with 3 bases between. From germline, CDR1 is SGHRS and CDR2 YFSETQ. The CDR3 totals 13 residues. The TCR sequence derives from a human donor who was the organ donor for an intestinal transplant. Sequenced here: unstimulated CD8+ T cells sorted from spleen or lymph node cells, sampled before transplant. This chain uses TRBV5-1 with TRBJ1-1; D is uncertain. The DNA for the CDR3 is TGCGCCAGCAGCTTGGTCGTGAACACTGAAGCTTTCTTT. Residues: CASSLVVNTEAFF.